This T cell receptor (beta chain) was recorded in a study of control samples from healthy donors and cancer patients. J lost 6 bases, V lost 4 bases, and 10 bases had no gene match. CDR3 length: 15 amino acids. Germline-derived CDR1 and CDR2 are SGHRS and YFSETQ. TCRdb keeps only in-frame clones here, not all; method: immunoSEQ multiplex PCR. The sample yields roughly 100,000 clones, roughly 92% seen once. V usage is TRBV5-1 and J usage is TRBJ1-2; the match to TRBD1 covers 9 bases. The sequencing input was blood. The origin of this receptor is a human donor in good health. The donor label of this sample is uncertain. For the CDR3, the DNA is TGCGCCAGCAGCCGGGCCGGGACAGGGAGCGATGGCTACACCTTC. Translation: CASSRAGTGSDGYTF. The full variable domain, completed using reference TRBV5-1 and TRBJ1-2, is KAGVTQTPRYLIKTRGQQVTLSCSPISGHRSVSWYQQTPGQGLQFLFEYFSETQRNKGNFPGRFSGRQFSNSRSEMNVSTLELGDSALYLCASSRAGTGSDGYTFGSGTRLTVV.